This TCR beta chain was captured by sequencing in a study of human T cells and chemical hapten exposure. CDR1 SQVTM and CDR2 ANQGSEA come from the germline V gene. With 7 bases clipped from V and 6 bases from J, the junction kept 10 bases outside the gene matches. The CDR3 spans 14 residues. The time point denotes: patch test 2, 6 weeks after DPC sensitization. Treatment indicated: therapeutic diphenylcyclopropenone sensitization with weekly scalp DPC. TCRdb itself ran the RACE reads through MiXCR, one entry per CDR3 protein. Of approximately 85,000 distinct CDR3 sequences listed, roughly 10% are singletons.

V and J are TRBV29-1 and TRBJ2-3, with 10 bases matching TRBD2. The sequencing here drew on whole blood, taken in connection with sensitization to the hapten diphenylcyclopropenone (DPC). This clonotype was obtained from a woman in her 30s with alopecia areata. Some clones in this sample may be carry-over from other donors' samples. DNA for the CDR3: TGCAGCGCCTTAGCGGGGGGCCCCCTCGATACGCAGTATTTT. Translated: CSALAGGPLDTQYF.